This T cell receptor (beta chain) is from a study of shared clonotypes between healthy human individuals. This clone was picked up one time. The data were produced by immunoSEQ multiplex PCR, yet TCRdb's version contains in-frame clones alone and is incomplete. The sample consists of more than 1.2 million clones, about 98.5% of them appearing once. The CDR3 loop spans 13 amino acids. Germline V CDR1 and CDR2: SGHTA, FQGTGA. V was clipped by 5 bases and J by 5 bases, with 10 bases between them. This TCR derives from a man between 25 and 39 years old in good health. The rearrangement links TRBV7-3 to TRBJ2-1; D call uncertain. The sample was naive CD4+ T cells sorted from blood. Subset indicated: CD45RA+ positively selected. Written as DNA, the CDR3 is TGTGCCAGCAGCCCAGGCACCCACAATGAGCAGTTCTTC. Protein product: CASSPGTHNEQFF. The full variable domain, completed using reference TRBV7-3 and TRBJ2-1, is GAGVSQTPSNKVTEKGKYVELRCDPISGHTALYWYRQSLGQGPEFLIYFQGTGAADDSGLPNDRFFAVRPEGSVSTLKIQRTERGDSAVYLCASSPGTHNEQFFGPGTRLTVL.